This T cell receptor beta chain derives from a study of long-term antiretroviral therapy in people with HIV. V lost 5 bases and J lost 5, with 18 bases in between. CDR3 size: 15 residues. Germline values: CDR1 SGHAT, CDR2 FQNNGV. Survey level was the resolution at which the v3.0 immunoSEQ assay ran. Data came from immunoSEQ multiplex PCR; TCRdb stores just in-frame clones and leaves some out. Here the sample spans 40,000 or so clones, around four fifths being singletons. None of the participants with HIV were treated outside the United States. The chain employs TRBV11-2 and TRBJ1-2, with D unclear. This TCR derives from a man aged 18 to 29 with HIV. The sample consisted of unsorted PBMCs, taken 1 year after starting antiretroviral therapy. The chain's CDR3 is CASSTLNGDFYGYTF. The CDR3 DNA is TGTGCCAGCAGCACCCTTAATGGTGACTTTTATGGCTACACCTTC. The full variable domain, with the rest looked up from reference TRBV11-2 and TRBJ1-2, is EAGVAQSPRYKIIEKRQSVAFWCNPISGHATLYWYQQILGQGPKLLIQFQNNGVVDDSQLPKDRFSAERLKGVDSTLKIQPAKLEDSAVYLCASSTLNGDFYGYTFGSGTRLTVV.